One and the same sample provided the 24 T cell receptor beta chains below, sequenced in a study of T cell responses to AZD1222 COVID-19 vaccine (dated by TCRdb to about 2021). What this sample's time point label stands for: about 28 days (+/-7) after the second vaccine dose. Library preparation was by the immunoSEQ multiplex PCR assay. This immuneACCESS table, as held by TCRdb, lists in-frame sequences with V and J called but not all clones. Of the missing ones, under half trace to an unresolved V gene in checked studies; the others have no known cause. The sample contains about 170,000 clones, around 85% of them found a single time. The ten largest clones represent around 0.99% of the sample. The source material was peripheral blood, sampled 28 days after the second AZD1222 dose. The receptors were sampled from an adult who received the AZD1222 COVID-19 vaccine.

The V gene is TRBV9, the J gene TRBJ1-3, with 7 bases identical to TRBD1. Per the germline V gene, CDR1 is SGDLS and CDR2 is YYNGEE. Trimming removed 3 bases from V and 1 base from J; junction bases left unmatched: 13. This CDR3 is built from 18 residues. The CDR3 DNA reads as TGTGCCAGCAGCGAGCCCAGGGGGTCCAAGGTGTCTGGAAACACCATATATTTT. Translated, it gives CASSEPRGSKVSGNTIYF.

The sample holds one count of this clone. The chain employs TRBV4-3 and TRBJ2-7; 7 bases map to TRBD1. Germline V gene lookup returns CDR1 LGHNA and CDR2 YSLEER. The CDR3 spans 16 residues. V shed 1 base, J shed 1 base, and the junction held 7 bases outside the gene matches. CDR3 DNA sequence: TGCGCCAGCAGCCAAGTAGCAGGGGGTCTTTCCTACGAGCAGTACTTC. Its translation is CASSQVAGGLSYEQYF.

CDR3 region: CASSNEGLGGTQYF. In nucleotides, the CDR3 is TGCGCCAGCAGTAATGAGGGGTTGGGGGGTACGCAGTATTTT. J is TRBJ2-3 and V is TRBV10-1; possibly TRBD2 for D (6 bases). V gave up 5 bases and J gave up 8 bases, with 17 bases separating them. The CDR3 loop spans 14 amino acids. Germline V CDR1 and CDR2: WNHNN, SYGVQD (reference sequence).

This chain links TRBV6-1 with TRBJ2-3; 8 positions agree with TRBD2. This CDR3 is 15 amino acids long. Germline V gene lookup returns CDR1 MNHNS and CDR2 SASEGT. Losses at the gene ends were 1 base for V and 6 bases for J; bases not matched to a gene: 6. The CDR3 here is CASSEGAGGSDTQYF. CDR3 nucleotide sequence: TGTGCCAGCAGTGAAGGGGCGGGGGGTTCGGATACGCAGTATTTT.

The chain employs TRBV6-2 or TRBV6-3 and TRBJ1-5; D is unresolved. V was clipped by 3 bases and J by 5 bases, with 8 bases between them. Germline CDR1 reads MNHEY; CDR2 reads SVGEGT. CDR3 length equals 13 residues. DNA of the CDR3: TGTGCCAGCAGTTATATTGGGGATCAGCCCCAGCATTTT. Translation: CASSYIGDQPQHF.

This CDR3 reads CASSQLEGGVAAYNEQFF. The CDR3 DNA reads TGTGCCAGCAGCCAATTAGAGGGCGGGGTCGCTGCCTACAATGAGCAGTTCTTC. V is TRBV3-1 (or the pseudogene TRBV3-2) and J is TRBJ2-1, with D possibly TRBD2 on 6 matching bases. The CDR3 length is 18 residues. The V end was cut by 2 bases, the J end by 2 bases, with 19 bases between. Germline CDR1 is LGHDT and CDR2 is YNNKEL (reference sequence).

This rearrangement joins TRBV5-5 to TRBJ2-3, with a tentative D call TRBD2 (5 bases). Germline V CDR1 and CDR2: SGHKS, YYEKEE (reference sequence). Trimming cost V 7 bases and J 9 bases, with 9 bases left between them. The CDR3 length is 10 residues. This CDR3 is CASPGGTQYF. CDR3 in DNA: TGTGCCAGCCCAGGCGGGACGCAGTATTTT. Looking up the rest from reference TRBV5-5 and TRBJ2-3 gives the full variable domain: DAGVTQSPTHLIKTRGQQVTLRCSPISGHKSVSWYQQVLGQGPQFIFQYYEKEERGRGNFPDRFSARQFPNYSSELNVNALLLGDSALYLCASPGGTQYFGPGTRLTVL.

The chain carries TRBV10-2 and TRBJ1-4; D not resolved. V was pared by 1 base and J by 5 bases, with 17 bases between. This CDR3 contains 17 residues. In germline, CDR1 is WSHSY, CDR2 SAAADI. CDR3 DNA: TGCGCCAGCAGTGAGTGGCGCGGCCGGGCTCGAAATGAAAAACTGTTTTTT. It yields the protein CASSEWRGRARNEKLFF.

This clone has only a few counts. The J gene is TRBJ1-4, the V gene TRBV5-1; D gene ambiguous. The CDR3 totals 14 residues. Looked up from germline, CDR1 is SGHRS and CDR2 is YFSETQ. V lost 0 bases, J lost 7 bases, and 10 bases lay in between. CDR3 nucleotides: TGCGCCAGCAGCTTGGGGTTGGGGTTTGAAAAACTGTTTTTT. As protein: CASSLGLGFEKLFF.

This sequence joins TRBV7-2 and TRBJ2-1; weak D call: TRBD2 (6 bases). CDR1 is SGHTA and CDR2 is FQGNSA in the germline V gene. The CDR3 is made up of 16 amino acids. The ends were cut back, 1 base at V and 0 bases at J, with 10 bases in the middle. This CDR3 is CASSLERRGSYNEQFF. CDR3 nucleotide sequence: TGTGCCAGCAGCTTAGAACGGCGGGGCTCCTACAATGAGCAGTTCTTC.

A single count supports this clone. The V and J genes are TRBV5-1 and TRBJ1-2; 8 nucleotides agree with TRBD1. This CDR3 has 12 amino acids. Trimming took 3 bases from V and 13 from J; bases not matched to a gene: 8. The germline V gene encodes CDR1 SGHRS and CDR2 YFSETQ. The CDR3 sequence is CASSYGQGSSTF. CDR3 DNA sequence: TGCGCCAGCAGCTACGGACAGGGTTCTTCCACCTTC.

Here the CDR3 DNA reads TGTGCCAGTAGTGTCCTTCAGGGTATGGGAGGAGAGACCCAGTACTTC. Translated: CASSVLQGMGGETQYF. The chain has TRBV19 and TRBJ2-5, with a possible D match to TRBD2 (6 bases). Germline lookup yields CDR1 LNHDA and CDR2 SQIVND (reference sequence). The CDR3 spans 16 residues. V lost 5 bases, J lost 4 bases, and 20 bases lay in between.

This rearrangement joins TRBV14 to TRBJ1-5; D gene unclear. The CDR3 spans 13 residues. Trimming shortened V by 2 bases and J by 1 base, and 3 bases separated the two germline ends. Looked up from germline, CDR1 is SGHDN and CDR2 is FVKESK. The chain's CDR3 is CASSQYSNQPQHF. CDR3 bases: TGTGCCAGCAGCCAATACAGCAATCAGCCCCAGCATTTT.

The chain couples TRBV5-1 to TRBJ2-2; D is undetermined. Germline loops: CDR1 SGHRS, CDR2 YFSETQ. The CDR3 spans 13 residues. The ends were cut back, 0 bases at V and 8 bases at J, with 8 bases in the middle. CDR3 protein: CASSLGPPGELFF. In nucleotides, the CDR3 is TGCGCCAGCAGCTTGGGGCCCCCAGGGGAGCTGTTTTTT.

This chain joins TRBV2 and TRBJ2-7; 7 bases agree with TRBD2. The CDR3 sequence is 13 residues long. V was pared by 7 bases and J by 3 bases, with 6 bases of the junction left unmatched. The germline V gene has CDR1 SNHLY and CDR2 FYNNEI. CDR3 coding DNA: TGTGCCAGCACTCAAAGCGGGGTCTACGAGCAGTACTTC. It translates to CASTQSGVYEQYF.

V and J are TRBV7-9 and TRBJ2-1; D unresolved. Trimming pared 4 bases from V and 6 bases from J, leaving 19 bases between. Germline CDR1 and CDR2: SEHNR and FQNEAQ (reference sequence). This CDR3 comprises 16 residues. The CDR3 bases are TGTGCCAGCAGCTCGATCGTCGGGCGGAGCAGCAATGAGCAGTTCTTC. Translating gives CASSSIVGRSSNEQFF.

Remarks on this clone: Other DNA sequences within the sample encode an identical CDR3. The rearrangement uses TRBV4-1 and TRBJ2-7; the D gene is possibly TRBD1 (5 bases). V lost 0 bases, J lost 2 bases, and 11 bases lay in between. This CDR3 is 15 amino acids long. CDR1 and CDR2 (germline): MGHRA, YSYEKL. The CDR3: CASSQDPTGTYEQYF. CDR3 nucleotides: TGCGCCAGCAGCCAAGATCCAACAGGAACCTACGAGCAGTACTTC.

The chain has TRBV7-2 and TRBJ1-2; 8 bases are shared with TRBD1. Germline trimming cut 5 bases from V and 7 bases from J; bases unmatched to any gene: 12. The CDR3 is made up of 15 amino acids. CDR1 is SGHTA and CDR2 is FQGNSA in the germline V gene. The CDR3 DNA reads as TGTGCCAGCAGCCCCATCATGGCAGGGGGCCGTGGCTACACCTTC. This translates into CASSPIMAGGRGYTF.

J is TRBJ1-1 and V is TRBV11-2, with unresolved D. This CDR3 spans 14 amino acids. V was clipped by 0 bases and J by 4 bases, with 9 bases between them. CDR1 SGHAT and CDR2 FQNNGV come from the germline V gene. The CDR3 is CASSLEGRSTEAFF. CDR3 coding DNA: TGTGCCAGCAGCTTAGAAGGGAGAAGCACTGAAGCTTTCTTT.

This clone came up once. The rearrangement uses TRBV27 and TRBJ2-3, with D possibly matching TRBD2 (5 bases). CDR3 size: 13 residues. V was shortened by 2 bases and J by 4 bases, with 7 bases between the two germline ends. The germline gives CDR1 MNHEY, CDR2 SMNVEV (reference sequence). The chain's CDR3 is CASSLLAADTQYF. The CDR3 bases are TGTGCCAGCAGTTTACTAGCAGCAGATACGCAGTATTTT.

V usage is TRBV3-1 (or the pseudogene TRBV3-2) and J usage is TRBJ2-1, with 7 bases aligning to TRBD1. The CDR3 runs 13 residues. The germline CDR1 and CDR2 sequences are LGHDT and YNNKEL (reference sequence). Trimming cost V 4 bases and J 10 bases; bases outside gene matches: 7. The CDR3 sequence is CASSPGQAGEQFF. CDR3 sequence (DNA): TGTGCCAGCAGCCCAGGACAGGCCGGGGAGCAGTTCTTC.

The V gene is TRBV14, the J gene TRBJ2-7; D not resolved. The germline V gene has CDR1 SGHDN and CDR2 FVKESK. V gave up 1 base and J gave up 2 bases, with 6 bases separating them. There are 13 residues in the CDR3. The CDR3 reads CASSQGATYEQYF. CDR3 coding DNA: TGTGCCAGCAGCCAAGGAGCAACCTACGAGCAGTACTTC.

The chain uses TRBV3-1 (or the pseudogene TRBV3-2) and TRBJ1-3; no firm D call. The CDR3 consists of 12 residues. Trimming shortened V by 6 bases and J by 3 bases, and 6 bases separated the two germline ends. Germline V CDR1 and CDR2: LGHDT, YNNKEL (reference sequence). The CDR3 sequence is CASSANGNTIYF. The CDR3 nucleotides are TGTGCCAGCAGTGCTAATGGAAACACCATATATTTT.

The chain couples TRBV5-1 to TRBJ2-5, with TRBD2 matching 7 bases. CDR1 and CDR2 (germline): SGHRS, YFSETQ. The V and J ends lost 7 bases and 5 bases, in that order; junction bases with no gene match: 11. The CDR3 length is 14 residues. The CDR3 protein is CASVPSGVGETQYF. The CDR3 nucleotides are TGCGCCAGCGTCCCCAGCGGGGTAGGGGAGACCCAGTACTTC.